A single sample is the source of the 29 T cell receptor beta chains below, sequenced in a study of blood T cell repertoires in COVID-19. Clones were sequenced by immunoSEQ multiplex PCR, and TCRdb holds only the in-frame ones, with some missing. This sample has roughly 24,000 clones, with over 90% found just once. The sequenced sample was peripheral blood. These TCRs come from a human donor in a cohort sampled during active COVID-19.

J is TRBJ1-4 and V is TRBV6-5, with D tentatively TRBD1 (6 bases). Germline lookup yields CDR1 MNHEY and CDR2 SVGAGI. The ends were cut back, 8 bases at V and 3 bases at J, with 10 bases in the middle. The CDR3 covers 13 residues. The DNA of the CDR3 is TGTGCCAGCGGGGGGGGGCCTAATGAAAAACTGTTTTTT. It encodes CASGGGPNEKLFF.

The chain uses TRBV10-2 and TRBJ2-7; 10 nucleotides align to TRBD2. Trimming took 3 bases from V and 3 from J; bases not matched to a gene: 2. The CDR3 has 14 residues. CDR1 is WSHSY and CDR2 is SAAADI in the germline V gene. The CDR3 nucleotides are TGCGCCAGCAGTGAAATAGCGGGAGGCTACGAGCAGTACTTC. It is translated as CASSEIAGGYEQYF.

V gene TRBV7-2 combines with J gene TRBJ2-1; TRBD2 aligns across 8 bases. CDR3 size: 12 residues. Germline-derived CDR1 and CDR2 are SGHTA and FQGNSA. J gave up 9 bases and V 5 bases, and 3 bases lay outside the gene matches. The CDR3 DNA reads as TGTGCCAGCAGCCGACTAGCGTTTGAGCAGTTCTTC. Protein sequence: CASSRLAFEQFF.

This chain uses TRBV24-1 with TRBJ1-2, with D perhaps TRBD1 (5 bases). V was clipped by 2 bases and J by 7 bases, with 19 bases between them. The CDR3 length is 16 residues. CDR1 and CDR2 from the germline V gene are KGHDR and SFDVKD. The CDR3 region is CATSDSGRGGTLGYTF. CDR3 nucleotide sequence: TGTGCCACCAGTGATTCAGGGCGGGGAGGGACCCTTGGCTACACCTTC.

The chain is built from TRBV7-9 and TRBJ2-7; no clear D. The length of the CDR3 is 11 residues. Deletions cut 2 bases from V and 7 bases from J, with 6 bases between. Germline-derived CDR1 and CDR2 are SEHNR and FQNEAQ (reference sequence). This CDR3 is CASSLTLEQYF. In DNA form, the CDR3 reads TGTGCCAGCAGCTTAACTCTTGAGCAGTACTTC.

V gene TRBV18 combines with J gene TRBJ1-4; D gene ambiguous. Germline values: CDR1 KGHSH, CDR2 LQKENI. The CDR3 has 15 amino acids. Between the trimmed V and J ends, which lost 3 bases and 0 bases, there was a span of 8 bases. This CDR3 is CASSPSQTTNEKLFF. CDR3 sequence (DNA): TGTGCCAGCTCACCTTCCCAAACAACTAATGAAAAACTGTTTTTT.

The gene calls are TRBV7-9 and TRBJ2-7, with a tentative D call TRBD1 (5 bases). V dropped 5 bases and J dropped 2 bases, with 10 bases sitting between them. The germline CDR1 and CDR2 sequences are SEHNR and FQNEAQ (reference sequence). The CDR3 has 13 amino acids. The chain's CDR3 is CASSTGRAYEQYF. The CDR3 DNA is TGTGCCAGCAGCACAGGACGGGCCTACGAGCAGTACTTC.

This clone is a singleton in its sample. The chain combines TRBV6-5 with TRBJ1-2; D may be TRBD1 (6 bases). V was clipped by 8 bases and J by 4 bases, with 20 bases between them. The V gene's germline CDR1 is MNHEY and CDR2 SVGAGI. The CDR3 contains 15 residues. The CDR3 protein is CASHPGGAPIYGYTF. CDR3 nucleotide sequence: TGTGCCAGCCACCCTGGGGGGGCCCCCATCTATGGCTACACCTTC.

This clone was counted only a few times. V is TRBV19 and J is TRBJ2-2; 10 bases align to TRBD2. The CDR3 runs 14 residues. Germline V gene lookup returns CDR1 LNHDA and CDR2 SQIVND (reference sequence). The V gene end was trimmed by 2 bases and the J gene end by 8 bases; junction bases not matched to a gene: 2. This chain's CDR3 is CASSILAGEGELFF. The CDR3 bases are TGTGCCAGTAGTATACTAGCGGGAGAGGGGGAGCTGTTTTTT.

The V and J genes are TRBV5-4 and TRBJ2-1, with a tentative D call TRBD1 (7 bases). Trimming took off 2 bases at V and 4 bases at J, with 13 bases between the two ends. CDR1 is SGHNT and CDR2 is YYREEE in the germline V gene (reference sequence). The length of the CDR3 is 15 residues. CDR3 nucleotide sequence: TGTGCCAGCAGCTTACAGACAGGGACTTACAATGAGCAGTTCTTC. Residues: CASSLQTGTYNEQFF.

This chain links TRBV13 with TRBJ2-2; D is unclear. Germline V gives CDR1 PRHDT, CDR2 FYEKMQ (reference sequence). This CDR3 has 15 residues. Trimming removed 0 bases at V and 7 bases at J, with 12 bases between. The CDR3 DNA reads TGTGCCAGCAGCTTAGGCCCCCTCCCGGTCGGGGAGCTGTTTTTT. It specifies CASSLGPLPVGELFF.

This rearrangement joins TRBV5-4 to TRBJ2-3; possible D gene TRBD1, 6 bases. The CDR3 has 14 amino acids. Germline V gene lookup returns CDR1 SGHNT and CDR2 YYREEE (reference sequence). Trimming removed 5 bases from V and 3 bases from J, with 13 bases in between. CDR3 coding DNA: TGTGCCAGCAGACCGGACAGTAGGACAGATACGCAGTATTTT. This translates into CASRPDSRTDTQYF.

Only one count was recorded for this clone. V is TRBV4-1 and J is TRBJ1-1, with 12 bases matching TRBD1. Germline CDR1 reads MGHRA; CDR2 reads YSYEKL. The J segment lost 4 bases and the V segment lost 3 bases, leaving 12 bases of the junction unmatched. This CDR3 has 18 residues. DNA of the CDR3: TGCGCCAGCAGCCACCAAGGGGGACAGGGGGCCGTTGGCACTGAAGCTTTCTTT. Translation: CASSHQGGQGAVGTEAFF.

The chain has TRBV6-5 and TRBJ2-7; perhaps TRBD2 as D (5 bases). Per the germline V gene, CDR1 is MNHEY and CDR2 is SVGAGI. The CDR3 is 13 residues long. V was cut by 6 bases and J by 3 bases, with 12 bases left in between. The chain's CDR3 is CASSFDGGYEQYF. The CDR3, as DNA: TGTGCCAGCAGCTTCGACGGAGGCTACGAGCAGTACTTC.

The chain couples TRBV4-2 to TRBJ2-4, with 15 bases matching TRBD2. This CDR3 has 16 amino acids. CDR1 is LGHNA and CDR2 is YNFKEQ in the germline V gene. The junction had 2 bases not matched to a gene; V was cut back by 0 bases and J by 8 bases. The CDR3 nucleotides are TGTGCCAGCAGCCAAGACGGACTAGCGGGGGGGTACATTCAGTACTTC. Amino acid sequence: CASSQDGLAGGYIQYF.

Written as DNA, the CDR3 is TGTGCCAGCAGCTCGACAGGGACCCTGAGGCAAGAGACCCAGTACTTC. Its protein product is CASSSTGTLRQETQYF. The V call is TRBV7-7, the J call TRBJ2-5, with 7 nucleotides matching TRBD1. The CDR3 is 16 amino acids. After removal of 4 bases from V and 2 bases from J, the junction contained 10 bases not matched to a gene. CDR1 is SSHAT, CDR2 FNYEAQ, per germline (reference sequence). The whole variable domain, remainder taken from reference TRBV7-7 and TRBJ2-5, is GAGVSQSPRYKVTKRGQDVTLRCDPISSHATLYWYQQALGQGPEFLTYFNYEAQPDKSGLPSDRFSAERPEGSISTLTIQRTEQRDSAMYRCASSSTGTLRQETQYFGPGTRLLVL.

The CDR3 protein is CASSHNRANTEAFF. CDR3 bases: TGTGCCAGCAGTCATAACAGGGCGAACACTGAAGCTTTCTTT. The chain links TRBV27 to TRBJ1-1, with a weak D call TRBD1 (6 bases). V shed 5 bases and J shed 1 base, with 11 bases lying between them. The germline CDR1 and CDR2 sequences are MNHEY and SMNVEV (reference sequence). CDR3 length: 14 residues.

The chain recombines TRBV7-8 with TRBJ2-5, with D tentatively TRBD1 (5 bases). This CDR3 comprises 16 residues. With 4 bases removed from V and 5 bases from J, the gap between germline ends came to 20 bases. The germline gives CDR1 SGHVS, CDR2 FQNEAQ. The CDR3 DNA reads TGTGCCAGCAGCTCCTTAGGGCGCCAGGGCCAGGAGACCCAGTACTTC. Amino acids: CASSSLGRQGQETQYF. The entire variable domain, with the rest obtained from reference TRBV7-8 and TRBJ2-5, is as follows: GAGVSQSPRYKVAKRGQDVALRCDPISGHVSLFWYQQALGQGPEFLTYFQNEAQLDKSGLPSDRFFAERPEGSVSTLKIQRTQQEDSAVYLCASSSLGRQGQETQYFGPGTRLLVL.

The CDR3 nucleotides are TGTGCCAGCACTCCTGGGCCCTATGGCTACACCTTC. This sequence encodes CASTPGPYGYTF. The V call is TRBV28, the J call TRBJ1-2; D ambiguous. This CDR3 is 12 amino acids long. The germline gives CDR1 MDHEN, CDR2 SYDVKM. V lost 7 bases and J 4 bases, leaving 10 bases between the germline ends.

The chain couples TRBV2 to TRBJ2-3; D not resolved. V was pared by 5 bases and J by 5 bases, with 2 bases between. CDR1 and CDR2 from the germline V gene are SNHLY and FYNNEI. The CDR3 runs to 10 residues. The CDR3 DNA reads as TGTGCCAGCAGTCTAGATACGCAGTATTTT. This translates into CASSLDTQYF.

In this sample, this clone turned up once. The chain uses TRBV29-1 and TRBJ2-1; 11 bases match TRBD1. The CDR3 totals 14 residues. From germline, CDR1 is SQVTM and CDR2 ANQGSEA. With V trimmed by 2 bases and J by 7 bases, 4 bases remained unmatched. CDR3 protein: CSVERGDRGNEQFF. The CDR3 coding sequence is TGCAGCGTTGAAAGGGGGGACAGGGGGAATGAGCAGTTCTTC.

V and J are TRBV11-2 and TRBJ1-4; the D is unclear. V lost 5 bases to trimming and J lost 0 bases, with 16 bases between them. CDR1 and CDR2 (germline): SGHAT, FQNNGV. The CDR3 is made up of 17 amino acids. CDR3 in amino acids: CASSPRRGIATNEKLFF. CDR3 bases: TGTGCCAGCAGCCCCAGGAGAGGGATTGCAACTAATGAAAAACTGTTTTTT.

This sequence joins TRBV5-4 and TRBJ2-3; D is perhaps TRBD1 (5 bases). The CDR3 extends over 15 amino acids. The V end lost 2 bases, the J end lost 1 base, and 11 bases lay between the germline ends. The germline V gene encodes CDR1 SGHNT and CDR2 YYREEE (reference sequence). CDR3 sequence (DNA): TGTGCCAGCAGCTTTCAGGGCAGGGGCACAGATACGCAGTATTTT. Its translation: CASSFQGRGTDTQYF.

This chain joins TRBV7-9 and TRBJ2-3, with a tentative D call TRBD1 (5 bases). Trimming cost V 4 bases and J 2 bases, with 10 bases left between them. Germline CDR1 and CDR2: SEHNR and FQNEAQ (reference sequence). The CDR3 loop spans 14 amino acids. The chain's CDR3 is CASSSRASTDTQYF. The DNA of the CDR3 is TGTGCCAGCAGCTCCAGGGCTTCCACAGATACGCAGTATTTT. The full variable domain, rest sourced from reference TRBV7-9 and TRBJ2-3, is DTGVSQNPRHKITKRGQNVTFRCDPISEHNRLYWYRQTLGQGPEFLTYFQNEAQLEKSRLLSDRFSAERPKGSFSTLEIQRTEQGDSAMYLCASSSRASTDTQYFGPGTRLTVL.

This clone was recorded once. The chain has TRBV6-4 and TRBJ2-3; possible D gene TRBD1, 5 bases. CDR1 MRHNA and CDR2 SNTAGT come from the germline V gene. This CDR3 has 15 amino acids. Trimming took 0 bases from V and 1 from J, leaving 8 bases between them. This CDR3 is CASSDSPGRTDTQYF. The DNA of the CDR3 is TGTGCCAGCAGTGACTCGCCAGGGCGCACAGATACGCAGTATTTT.

The V call is TRBV30, the J call TRBJ1-2, with D perhaps TRBD1 (6 bases). V was pared by 2 bases and J by 4 bases, with 17 bases between. The CDR3 has 15 residues. Germline CDR1 is GTSNPN and CDR2 is SVGIG (reference sequence). In DNA, the CDR3 is TGTGCCTGGAGTTTTCCTCCACGGACAGCCTATGGCTACACCTTC. As protein: CAWSFPPRTAYGYTF.

The chain carries TRBV5-1 and TRBJ2-4; TRBD1 is a possible D gene (6 bases). Germline V gene data show CDR1 as SGHRS and CDR2 as YFSETQ. Trimming stripped 1 base from V and 0 bases from J, with 11 bases between. The CDR3 length is 16 residues. CDR3 protein: CASSLPRGKAKNIQYF. CDR3 DNA sequence: TGCGCCAGCAGCTTGCCCAGGGGTAAAGCCAAAAACATTCAGTACTTC.

The chain is built from TRBV5-4 and TRBJ2-3; a weak D match, TRBD2 (6 bases). CDR1 and CDR2 from the germline V gene are SGHNT and YYREEE (reference sequence). V was pared by 4 bases and J by 5 bases, with 20 bases between. The length of the CDR3 is 16 residues. The CDR3 sequence: CASSEPGLLGGDTQYF. CDR3 nucleotides: TGTGCCAGCAGCGAACCGGGACTTCTTGGAGGAGATACGCAGTATTTT.

The chain couples TRBV7-2 to TRBJ1-6; TRBD1 agrees at 7 bases. CDR1 is SGHTA, CDR2 FQGNSA, per germline. V lost 1 base and J lost 6; bases outside the gene matches: 3. The CDR3 runs 15 residues. For the CDR3, the DNA is TGTGCCAGCAGCTTAGACAGGGGTACTAATTCACCCCTCCACTTT. It codes for CASSLDRGTNSPLHF.